This T cell receptor (beta chain) emerged from a study of blood T cell repertoires in COVID-19. For the study at large: From the United States, Italy and Spain came samples of acute and convalescent COVID-19.

In the authors' workflow: The assay estimated nucleated cells by amplifying reference gene primers. The table came from immunoSEQ multiplex PCR; TCRdb's copy has only in-frame clones and leaves some out. Clonal size and the V and J genes are those of that table, whereas D and trimming came from the DNA. This table holds 100,000 to 150,000 clones, approximately 90% found once. This CDR3 is 17 amino acids long. Trimming shortened V by 2 bases and J by 1 base, and 18 bases separated the two germline ends. Germline CDR1 and CDR2: MDHEN and SYDVKM. The J gene is TRBJ2-7, the V gene TRBV28; the D gene is possibly TRBD2 (5 bases). This clonotype originated in a woman over 75 with acute or convalescent COVID-19. What was sequenced was peripheral blood. The CDR3 here is CASSLMLKIAGSYEQYF. The CDR3 coding sequence is TGTGCCAGCAGTTTAATGTTGAAGATCGCGGGTTCCTACGAGCAGTACTTC.